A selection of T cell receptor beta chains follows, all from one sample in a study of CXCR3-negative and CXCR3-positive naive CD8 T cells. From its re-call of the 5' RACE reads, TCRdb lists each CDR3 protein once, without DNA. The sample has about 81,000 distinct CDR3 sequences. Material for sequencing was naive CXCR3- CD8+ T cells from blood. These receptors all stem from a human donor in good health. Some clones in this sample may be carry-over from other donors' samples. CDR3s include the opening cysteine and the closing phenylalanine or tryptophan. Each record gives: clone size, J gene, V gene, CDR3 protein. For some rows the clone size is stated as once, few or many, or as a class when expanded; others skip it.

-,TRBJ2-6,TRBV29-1,CSVLRGSGANVLTF
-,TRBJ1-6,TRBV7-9,CASSLRDRGDLSYNSPLHF
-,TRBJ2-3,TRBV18,CASSPYGGMDTQYF
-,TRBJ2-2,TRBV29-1,CSVIRDNTGELFF
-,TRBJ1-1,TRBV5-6,CASSSPGGLEAFF
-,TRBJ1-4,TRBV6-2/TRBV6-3,CASSYLGEPNEKLFF
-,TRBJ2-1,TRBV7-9,CATGLGPYNEQFF
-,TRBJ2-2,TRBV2,CASNRGAGTGELFF
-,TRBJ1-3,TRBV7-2,CASSPYSSGNTIYF
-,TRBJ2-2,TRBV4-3,CASSPGGSGTGELFF
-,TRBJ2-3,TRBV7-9,CASSSKFLAGSTDTQYF
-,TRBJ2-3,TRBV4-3,CASSPRQGVGDTQYF
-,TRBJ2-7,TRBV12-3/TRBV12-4,CASSLGPVYEQYF
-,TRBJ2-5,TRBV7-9,CASSLAETGYQETQYF
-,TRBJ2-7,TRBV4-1,CASSLAYSGYEQYF
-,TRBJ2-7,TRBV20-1,CSATPRGSGDPPYEQYF
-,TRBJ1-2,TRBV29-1,CSVPETAYGYTF
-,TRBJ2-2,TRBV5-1,CASSLVGTGNTGELFF
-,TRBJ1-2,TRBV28,CASSYGRENYGYTF
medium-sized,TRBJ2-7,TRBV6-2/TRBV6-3,CASSYSDSYEQYF
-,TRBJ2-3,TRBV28,CASSLLAGGLGTDTQYF
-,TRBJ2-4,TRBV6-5,CASSYYSGTQEQYF
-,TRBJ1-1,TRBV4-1,CASSRIQSTSTEAFF
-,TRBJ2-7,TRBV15,CATSRAGTSDEQYF
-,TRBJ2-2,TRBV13,CASSGTVSTGELFF
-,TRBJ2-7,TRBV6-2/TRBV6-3,CASSFVNQGRAEQYF
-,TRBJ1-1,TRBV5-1,CASSLLGEPEAFF
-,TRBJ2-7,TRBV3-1,CASSHIHGGDKPYEQYF
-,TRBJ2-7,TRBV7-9,CASSSLQEKAYEQYF
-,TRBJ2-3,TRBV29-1,CSVTGEGTDTQYF
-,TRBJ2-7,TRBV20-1,CSARDLTSGTYEQYF
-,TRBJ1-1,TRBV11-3,CASSLEAHTEAFF
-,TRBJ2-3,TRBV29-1,CSVETSSGRGSDTQYF
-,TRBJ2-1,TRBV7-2,CASSPHGGLSSYNEQFF
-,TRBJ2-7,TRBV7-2,CASSLSPYTRTYEQYF
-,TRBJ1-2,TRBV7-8,CASTPKRGRANYGYTF
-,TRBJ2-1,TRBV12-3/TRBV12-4,CASSFPGEYNEQFF
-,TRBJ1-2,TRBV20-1,CSARARNDYGYTF
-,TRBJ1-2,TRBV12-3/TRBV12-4,CASRSGQGAGNYGYTF
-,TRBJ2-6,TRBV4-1,CASSPPTSGGSSGANVLTF